These 20 T cell receptor beta chains came from one sample sequenced in a study of neurological immune-mediated disorders. TCRdb reprocessed the 5' RACE reads with MiXCR, giving one entry per CDR3 protein. The profile shows about 33,000 distinct CDR3 sequences, around 1.5% of them singletons. Sequenced input: PBMCs. These TCRs come from a woman in her twenties or thirties with multiple sclerosis.

In its sample, this clonotype was seen many times. The V call is TRBV12-3 or TRBV12-4, the J call TRBJ2-3; D unclear. Trimming removed 6 bases from V and 3 bases from J, with 7 bases in between. The CDR3 has 12 amino acids. The DNA for the CDR3 is TGTGCCAGCAGGCTAGTAACAGATACGCAGTATTTT. Translation: CASRLVTDTQYF.

This clonotype has a count of ten or more. The chain joins TRBV20-1 to TRBJ1-1; no clear D. Germline loops: CDR1 DFQATT, CDR2 SNEGSKA (reference sequence). There are 13 residues in the CDR3. The V and J ends lost 3 bases and 0 bases respectively, with 8 bases between them. CDR3 loop: CSARPVMNTEAFF. The CDR3 nucleotides are TGCAGTGCTAGGCCCGTCATGAACACTGAAGCTTTCTTT.

This clonotype was seen many times. The chain joins TRBV4-3 to TRBJ1-4; D unresolved. This CDR3 contains 16 residues. Between the trimmed V and J ends, which lost 1 base and 8 bases, there was a span of 17 bases. Per the germline V gene, CDR1 is LGHNA and CDR2 is YSLEER. CDR3 sequence (DNA): TGCGCCAGCAGCCAAGTCCCGGGAAGGTTGGACGAAAAACTGTTTTTT. Translation: CASSQVPGRLDEKLFF.

There are many counts of this clonotype. This chain joins TRBV11-2 and TRBJ2-2, with D maybe TRBD1 (5 bases). The CDR3 runs to 16 residues. The germline V gene encodes CDR1 SGHAT and CDR2 FQNNGV. Trimming stripped 5 bases from V and 7 bases from J, with 20 bases between. Here the CDR3 reads CASSLGAAARSGELFF. CDR3 DNA: TGTGCCAGCAGCCTAGGGGCGGCGGCGAGGAGCGGGGAGCTGTTTTTT.

This clonotype occurred many times. The CDR3 is CASTPWAGATEAFF. For the CDR3, the DNA is TGTGCCAGCACCCCCTGGGCGGGGGCTACTGAAGCTTTCTTT. V is TRBV6-5 and J is TRBJ1-1; TRBD1 might be the D (6 bases). V was trimmed by 7 bases and J by 5 bases, leaving 17 bases between them. CDR1 is MNHEY and CDR2 is SVGAGI in the germline V gene. The CDR3 runs 14 residues.

This clonotype came up many times. This CDR3 reads CASSQGLVYTF. The CDR3, as DNA: TGTGCCAGCAGCCAGGGACTCGTTTACACCTTC. The rearrangement links TRBV7-2 to TRBJ1-2; possible D gene TRBD1, 5 bases. Germline CDR1 SGHTA, CDR2 FQGNSA. The length of the CDR3 is 11 residues. V gave up 5 bases and J gave up 11 bases, with 12 bases separating them. The full variable domain, rest sourced from reference TRBV7-2 and TRBJ1-2, is GAGVSQSPSNKVTEKGKDVELRCDPISGHTALYWYRQSLGQGLEFLIYFQGNSAPDKSGLPSDRFSAERTGGSVSTLTIQRTQQEDSAVYLCASSQGLVYTFGSGTRLTVV.

This clonotype was seen ten or more times. This sequence joins TRBV20-1 and TRBJ2-7; a possible D gene is TRBD2 (7 bases). CDR1 is DFQATT, CDR2 SNEGSKA, per germline (reference sequence). V gave up 6 bases and J gave up 6 bases, with 15 bases separating them. The CDR3 loop spans 12 amino acids. CDR3 in amino acids: CSAYSRGPEQYF. DNA for the CDR3: TGCAGTGCCTACTCGCGGGGGCCCGAGCAGTACTTC.

There are many counts of this clonotype. The V and J genes are TRBV3-1 and TRBJ2-2, with D maybe TRBD1 (5 bases). CDR1 is LGHDT, CDR2 YNNKEL, per germline (reference sequence). V was pared by 5 bases and J by 3 bases, with 10 bases between. This CDR3 has 14 residues. The CDR3 protein is CASSSPTDTGELFF. The DNA of the CDR3 is TGTGCCAGCAGCTCCCCGACAGACACCGGGGAGCTGTTTTTT.

This clonotype was seen ten or more times. This sequence joins TRBV7-2 and TRBJ2-3, with TRBD2 matching 12 bases. This CDR3 is built from 14 residues. With 4 bases clipped from V and 4 bases from J, the junction kept 0 bases outside the gene matches. Germline V gene lookup returns CDR1 SGHTA and CDR2 FQGNSA. CDR3 in DNA: TGTGCCAGCAGCTCTAGCGGGGGGGCAGATACGCAGTATTTT. It translates to CASSSSGGADTQYF.

This clonotype was found many times. The chain is built from TRBV6-2 or TRBV6-3 and TRBJ2-7; D remains ambiguous. Trimming took 5 bases from V and 4 from J, leaving 3 bases between them. The CDR3 runs 10 residues. Germline V gene sequence: CDR1 MNHEY, CDR2 SVGEGT. CDR3 residues: CASSNYEQYF. CDR3 in DNA: TGTGCCAGCAGTAATTACGAGCAGTACTTC.

This clonotype was counted many times. The chain has TRBV7-6 and TRBJ2-1; 12 bases are a match to TRBD2. CDR1 SGHVS and CDR2 FNYEAQ come from the germline V gene. Losses at the gene ends were 2 bases for V and 0 bases for J; bases not matched to a gene: 2. The CDR3 spans 17 residues. CDR3 residues: CASSLTSGGRSYNEQFF. CDR3 sequence (DNA): TGTGCCAGCAGCTTAACTAGCGGGGGGCGCTCCTACAATGAGCAGTTCTTC. Full variable domain (missing parts from reference TRBV7-6 and TRBJ2-1): GAGVSQSPRYKVTKRGQDVALRCDPISGHVSLYWYRQALGQGPEFLTYFNYEAQQDKSGLPNDRFSAERPEGSISTLTIQRTEQRDSAMYRCASSLTSGGRSYNEQFFGPGTRLTVL.

The J gene is TRBJ2-2, the V gene TRBV7-2, with 9 nucleotides matching TRBD1. Trimming at V came to 4 bases and at J to 3 bases, leaving 6 bases not matched to a gene. Germline-derived CDR1 and CDR2 are SGHTA and FQGNSA. This CDR3 spans 16 amino acids. The CDR3: CASSSGTGKYTGELFF. Here the CDR3 DNA reads TGTGCCAGCAGCTCCGGGACAGGGAAGTACACCGGGGAGCTGTTTTTT.

At least ten counts were recorded for this clonotype. This chain joins TRBV5-1 and TRBJ1-1; maybe TRBD1 (5 bases). V was cut by 4 bases and J by 0 bases, with 13 bases left in between. This CDR3 comprises 15 residues. Germline V lookup: CDR1 SGHRS, CDR2 YFSETQ. The CDR3: CASSLGGWMNTEAFF. The CDR3 nucleotides are TGCGCCAGCAGCCTCGGGGGGTGGATGAACACTGAAGCTTTCTTT.

This clonotype was seen only a few times. This may be a read error, as it is one base from a much larger clone. The chain couples TRBV28 to TRBJ2-7; D remains ambiguous. The CDR3 length is 12 residues. The V gene's germline CDR1 is MDHEN and CDR2 SYDVKM. The CDR3 loop is CDSSFLGYEQYF. DNA of the CDR3: TGTGACAGCAGTTTTTTAGGTTACGAGCAGTACTTC. Full variable domain (outside the CDR3, taken from reference TRBV28 and TRBJ2-7): DVKVTQSSRYLVKRTGEKVFLECVQDMDHENMFWYRQDPGLGLRLIYFSYDVKMKEKGDIPEGYSVSREKKERFSLILESASTNQTSMYLCDSSFLGYEQYFGPGTRLTVT.

This clonotype was seen at least ten times. The chain combines TRBV3-1 with TRBJ2-1; TRBD2 agrees at 8 bases. V lost 3 bases to trimming and J lost 7 bases; unmatched junction nucleotides: 8. The CDR3 runs 15 residues. Germline CDR1 LGHDT, CDR2 YNNKEL (reference sequence). The CDR3, as DNA: TGTGCCAGCAGCCACCACCTAGCGGGTAATAATGAGCAGTTCTTC. Encoded protein: CASSHHLAGNNEQFF.

There are many counts of this clonotype. The rearrangement uses TRBV7-9 and TRBJ2-7; no firm D call. The CDR3 consists of 11 residues. CDR1 is SEHNR, CDR2 FQNEAQ, per germline (reference sequence). Trimming left V 5 bases short and J 5 bases short, with 7 bases between. The CDR3 DNA is TGTGCCAGCAGCAATGACAACGAGCAGTACTTC. Translation: CASSNDNEQYF.

Many counts were recorded for this clonotype. The chain recombines TRBV5-1 with TRBJ2-3; the D is unclear. V shed 0 bases and J shed 4 bases, with 6 bases lying between them. Germline V gives CDR1 SGHRS, CDR2 YFSETQ. The CDR3 loop spans 13 amino acids. The CDR3 DNA sequence: TGCGCCAGCAGCTTGGGATCTCCAGATACGCAGTATTTT. Translating it yields CASSLGSPDTQYF.

This clonotype was seen at least ten times. The chain couples TRBV18 to TRBJ1-6; the D is unclear. The CDR3 contains 14 residues. Germline assignment: CDR1 KGHSH and CDR2 LQKENI. Trimming pared 3 bases from V and 8 bases from J, leaving 11 bases between. The CDR3 DNA follows: TGTGCCAGCTCACCCCTAGGCCAAGATTCACCCCTCCACTTT. Amino acids: CASSPLGQDSPLHF.

This clonotype showed up many times. The chain links TRBV7-2 to TRBJ2-3; D not certain. Germline CDR1 SGHTA, CDR2 FQGNSA. CDR3 length: 15 residues. Between the trimmed V and J ends, which lost 2 bases and 3 bases, there was a span of 12 bases. CDR3 sequence: CASSLLGGETDTQYF. The CDR3, as DNA: TGTGCCAGCAGCTTACTCGGTGGCGAAACAGATACGCAGTATTTT.

This clonotype was counted at least ten times. This chain connects TRBV9 to TRBJ2-7; D is unclear. Trimming pared 4 bases from V and 5 bases from J, leaving 13 bases between. From germline, CDR1 is SGDLS and CDR2 YYNGEE. The CDR3 has 13 residues. The CDR3 reads CASSLRERDEQYF. The CDR3 coding sequence is TGTGCCAGCAGCTTAAGAGAAAGGGACGAGCAGTACTTC.